A few counts support the clone carrying this TCR beta chain. The data were taken from a study of blood T cell repertoires in COVID-19. Turning to the study itself: In each case, the material was cDNA or gDNA derived from T cells, B-cell-depleted T cells, or PBMCs.

Germline V gene data show CDR1 as MDHEN and CDR2 as SYDVKM. V shed 10 bases and J shed 5 bases, with 23 bases lying between them. The CDR3 consists of 15 residues. In the authors' workflow: The assay estimated nucleated cells by amplifying reference gene primers. Using immunoSEQ multiplex PCR, the repertoire was profiled, and TCRdb retains in-frame clones only, with some absent. V and J calls and clone size are copied from that table; D and trimming were computed from the DNA. The sample yields 180,000 or so clones, around 80% seen once. J is TRBJ1-2 and V is TRBV28; D is possibly TRBD1 (6 bases). Sample: peripheral blood. The receptor comes from a woman in her 70s with COVID-19, enrolled during active disease. CDR3 sequence: CATLRDTNIMYGYTF. In DNA, the CDR3 is TGTGCCACCCTCCGGGACACCAACATAATGTATGGCTACACCTTC.